This T cell receptor (beta chain) was identified in a study of human T cells and chemical hapten exposure. About the study: Small pooled library volume differences mainly caused per-sample TCR yield variation. Study-wide results and caveats: TCRs at a frequency above 1 in 1000 stayed unchanged with DPC sensitization.

Concerning this clonotype: Its specificity is not known.

Individual cDNA molecules (in the library) carried attached unique molecular identifiers. Original handling: Ranging from about 23,224 to 700,000, TCR counts per sample had a median value of around 92,000. One entry per CDR3 protein, called by TCRdb with MiXCR from the 5' RACE reads. What appears here as the V and J calls and clone size reflects TCRdb's work, not the paper's. The sample has about 81,000 distinct CDR3 sequences, roughly 8.4% seen once. Unfractionated whole blood yielded the extracted total RNA. Trimming removed 3 bases from V and 7 bases from J, with 10 bases in between. The CDR3 consists of 13 residues. Germline CDR1 is SGHTA and CDR2 is FQGNSA.

The chain employs TRBV7-2 and TRBJ1-5; no definite D call. The TCR sequence derives from a male donor in good health. The DNA for the CDR3 is TGTGCCAGCAGCTTCGAGACGTCCCAGCCCCAGCATTTT. Amino acid sequence: CASSFETSQPQHF.